One sample yielded the 22 T cell receptor beta chains listed below, sequenced in a study of blood T cell repertoires in COVID-19. Clones were read by immunoSEQ multiplex PCR, and TCRdb kept only the in-frame ones, dropping some. The repertoire includes 200,000 to 250,000 clones, nearly 85% of them detected once, and roughly 1.3% sits in the top ten. Sequenced: peripheral blood. Receptor source: a woman aged 30 to 39 with COVID-19, enrolled during active disease.

The gene calls are TRBV6-1 and TRBJ2-7, with TRBD2 as a possible D gene (6 bases). This CDR3 comprises 15 residues. In germline, CDR1 is MNHNS, CDR2 SASEGT. V was shortened by 3 bases and J by 4 bases, with 16 bases between the two germline ends. The CDR3 DNA is TGTGCCAGCAGTGAGGCGGGATCCCCTGAGTACGAGCAGTACTTC. Its translation: CASSEAGSPEYEQYF.

This CDR3 is CASSVTGYYGYTF. DNA for the CDR3: TGTGCCAGCAGCGTCACAGGGTACTATGGCTACACCTTC. V usage is TRBV9 and J usage is TRBJ1-2; D may be TRBD1 (6 bases). The CDR3 is made up of 13 amino acids. Between the trimmed V and J ends, which lost 2 bases and 3 bases, there was a span of 8 bases. Germline values: CDR1 SGDLS, CDR2 YYNGEE.

For the CDR3, the DNA is TGTGCCAGCAGCTTAGGTGCAGGGTCCGATCGAGATACGCAGTATTTT. It encodes CASSLGAGSDRDTQYF. The rearrangement links TRBV7-2 to TRBJ2-3, with a weak D call TRBD1 (5 bases). This CDR3 is built from 16 residues. V was cut by 1 base and J by 5 bases, with 16 bases left in between. Germline-derived CDR1 and CDR2 are SGHTA and FQGNSA.

The rearrangement joins TRBV3-1 (or the pseudogene TRBV3-2) to TRBJ1-3, with unresolved D. V was cut by 0 bases and J by 0 bases, with 6 bases left in between. Germline V gene sequence: CDR1 LGHDT, CDR2 YNNKEL (reference sequence). This CDR3 comprises 15 residues. The CDR3: CASSQDRSSGNTIYF. DNA for the CDR3: TGTGCCAGCAGCCAAGACCGTAGCTCTGGAAACACCATATATTTT.

This clone was found once. The gene calls are TRBV6-5 and TRBJ2-5; weak D call: TRBD2 (6 bases). V lost 6 bases, J lost 5 bases, and 10 bases lay in between. Germline V gives CDR1 MNHEY, CDR2 SVGAGI. The CDR3 extends over 12 amino acids. The CDR3 reads CASRVRGETQYF. The CDR3 DNA follows: TGTGCCAGCAGGGTACGGGGGGAGACCCAGTACTTC.

The rearrangement joins TRBV27 to TRBJ2-7; 15 positions match TRBD2. The CDR3 totals 17 residues. The V segment lost 5 bases and the J segment 3 bases; nucleotides outside the gene matches: 8. Germline lookup yields CDR1 MNHEY and CDR2 SMNVEV (reference sequence). Written as DNA, the CDR3 is TGTGCCAGCAGTCCCGGACTAGCGGGAGGGCCTCGCTACGAGCAGTACTTC. This codes for CASSPGLAGGPRYEQYF.

The rearrangement uses TRBV28 and TRBJ1-4, with 7 positions matching TRBD1. The germline V gene has CDR1 MDHEN and CDR2 SYDVKM. This CDR3 contains 16 residues. The J segment lost 0 bases and the V segment lost 3 bases, leaving 4 bases of the junction unmatched. CDR3 bases: TGTGCCAGCAGTTTCACAGGGGCCACAACTAATGAAAAACTGTTTTTT. Protein: CASSFTGATTNEKLFF.

The chain recombines TRBV11-2 with TRBJ2-7; D ambiguous. The V end was cut by 1 base, the J end by 5 bases, with 12 bases between. The germline CDR1 and CDR2 sequences are SGHAT and FQNNGV. This CDR3 is built from 14 residues. In DNA, the CDR3 is TGTGCCAGCAGCTTAGGTATACGAGGCCACGAGCAGTACTTC. It encodes CASSLGIRGHEQYF.

This clone has a single count. The genes are TRBV6-2 or TRBV6-3 and TRBJ2-7; 7 positions match TRBD1. Germline loops: CDR1 MNHEY, CDR2 SVGEGT. The CDR3 spans 16 residues. V was clipped by 6 bases and J by 5 bases; unmatched bases: 16. As DNA, the CDR3 is TGTGCCAGCAGCCAGCCCCGCCTGACAGGGATCCACGAGCAGTACTTC. Residues: CASSQPRLTGIHEQYF.

V and J are TRBV28 and TRBJ1-2, with 7 bases identical to TRBD1. J lost 8 bases, V lost 5 bases, and 5 bases had no gene match. The CDR3 consists of 12 residues. Germline assignment: CDR1 MDHEN and CDR2 SYDVKM. Here the CDR3 reads CASSGYRGGYTF. DNA for the CDR3: TGTGCCAGCAGTGGCTACAGGGGAGGCTACACCTTC.

The J gene is TRBJ2-1, the V gene TRBV6-5; D perhaps matches TRBD1 (5 bases). Trimming left V 8 bases short and J 0 bases short, with 8 bases between. Per germline, CDR1 MNHEY and CDR2 SVGAGI. The CDR3 is 13 residues long. The CDR3 region is CASGALSYNEQFF. For the CDR3, the DNA is TGTGCCAGCGGGGCCCTCTCCTACAATGAGCAGTTCTTC.

The chain links TRBV29-1 to TRBJ1-2; D is unresolved. Trimming pared 2 bases from V and 7 bases from J, leaving 8 bases between. Germline V lookup: CDR1 SQVTM, CDR2 ANQGSEA. The CDR3 spans 11 residues. The CDR3: CSVENRGGYTF. The CDR3 DNA follows: TGCAGCGTTGAAAACCGGGGTGGCTACACCTTC.

The chain recombines TRBV7-2 with TRBJ2-3, with D perhaps matching TRBD2 (6 bases). V lost 2 bases and J lost 2, with 14 bases in between. This CDR3 spans 16 amino acids. Germline V CDR1 and CDR2: SGHTA, FQGNSA. The CDR3 region is CASSLNVGGTTDTQYF. The DNA for the CDR3 is TGTGCCAGCAGCTTAAATGTGGGAGGAACCACAGATACGCAGTATTTT.

The genes are TRBV28 and TRBJ2-3, with TRBD2 matching over 12 bases. The germline CDR1 and CDR2 sequences are MDHEN and SYDVKM. The CDR3 is 17 amino acids. J was trimmed by 6 bases and V by 4 bases; bases with no gene match: 11. This chain's CDR3 is CASSYPIRGTSGDTQYF. Written as DNA, the CDR3 is TGTGCCAGCAGTTACCCTATCCGGGGGACTAGCGGGGATACGCAGTATTTT.

V usage is TRBV7-8 and J usage is TRBJ2-4; tentatively, D is TRBD1 (5 bases). Trimming stripped 1 base from V and 1 base from J, with 14 bases between. Germline V gene data show CDR1 as SGHVS and CDR2 as FQNEAQ. The CDR3 sequence is 17 residues long. The CDR3 is CASSLGGGPWAKNIQYF. DNA of the CDR3: TGTGCCAGCAGCTTAGGGGGCGGCCCATGGGCCAAAAACATTCAGTACTTC.

This clone is a singleton in its sample. V usage is TRBV5-8 and J usage is TRBJ1-6; 10 nucleotides line up with TRBD1. CDR1 and CDR2 (germline): SGHTS, YDEGEE. Trimming took 5 bases from V and 8 from J; bases not matched to a gene: 10. The CDR3 consists of 16 residues. This CDR3 reads CASRRRTGGTHSPLHF. DNA for the CDR3: TGTGCCAGCAGACGAAGGACAGGGGGTACTCATTCACCCCTCCACTTT.

This chain links TRBV27 with TRBJ2-7; 8 nucleotides agree with TRBD1. Germline V gene lookup returns CDR1 MNHEY and CDR2 SMNVEV (reference sequence). V lost 4 bases, J lost 2 bases, and 4 bases stayed unmatched. There are 14 residues in the CDR3. The CDR3 coding sequence is TGTGCCAGCAGTTCCATACAGGGGGCCTACGAGCAGTACTTC. It codes for CASSSIQGAYEQYF.

This clone was observed once. The chain couples TRBV5-1 to TRBJ2-5; tentatively, D is TRBD2 (5 bases). The V end lost 5 bases, the J end lost 1 base, and 15 bases lay between the germline ends. Germline CDR1 reads SGHRS; CDR2 reads YFSETQ. The CDR3 is 15 amino acids. CDR3 in DNA: TGCGCCAGCAGAGGTATATCGGGATCCCAAGAGACCCAGTACTTC. Its protein is CASRGISGSQETQYF.

This chain uses TRBV5-4 with TRBJ2-1, with a possible D match to TRBD2 (5 bases). Germline lookup yields CDR1 SGHNT and CDR2 YYREEE (reference sequence). With 0 bases removed from V and 8 bases from J, the gap between germline ends came to 12 bases. This CDR3 has 14 amino acids. The CDR3 region has the DNA TGTGCCAGCAGCTTGGTCACTAGAAACCATGAGCAGTTCTTC. It translates to CASSLVTRNHEQFF.

The count of this clone is one. This sequence joins TRBV9 and TRBJ1-3; tentatively, D is TRBD1 (6 bases). Deletions cut 4 bases from V and 0 bases from J, with 23 bases between. Per the germline V gene, CDR1 is SGDLS and CDR2 is YYNGEE. The CDR3 totals 19 residues. The CDR3 here is CASSPHSLQGTSSGNTIYF. The CDR3 DNA sequence: TGTGCCAGCAGCCCACACTCTCTACAGGGAACTAGCTCTGGAAACACCATATATTTT.

This clone is a singleton in its sample. The rearrangement joins TRBV5-4 to TRBJ2-7; TRBD1 might be the D (5 bases). Germline V lookup: CDR1 SGHNT, CDR2 YYREEE (reference sequence). Trimming stripped 0 bases from V and 3 bases from J, with 7 bases between. This CDR3 is built from 13 residues. The DNA of the CDR3 is TGTGCCAGCAGCTTGGAACAGGACTACGAGCAGTACTTC. Translated: CASSLEQDYEQYF. Variable domain in full (rest from reference TRBV5-4 and TRBJ2-7): ETGVTQSPTHLIKTRGQQVTLRCSSQSGHNTVSWYQQALGQGPQFIFQYYREEENGRGNFPPRFSGLQFPNYSSELNVNALELDDSALYLCASSLEQDYEQYFGPGTRLTVT.

The chain joins TRBV7-9 to TRBJ1-1, with D possibly being TRBD1 (6 bases). V lost 5 bases and J lost 5, with 18 bases in between. From germline, CDR1 is SEHNR and CDR2 FQNEAQ (reference sequence). The CDR3 extends over 15 amino acids. DNA of the CDR3: TGTGCCAGCAGCCCCCGGGTGGGGGCCGGGACTGAAGCTTTCTTT. As protein: CASSPRVGAGTEAFF.